This T cell receptor (beta chain) emerged from a study of early T cells in non-severe SARS-CoV-2 infection. Study-level information: The input, bulk RNA from unsorted whole blood, was sequenced, and chains were unpaired.

The V gene's germline CDR1 is LGHDT and CDR2 YNNKEL (reference sequence). This CDR3 has 14 residues. V lost 7 bases and J 0 bases, leaving 11 bases between the germline ends. Study-wide points: A preference for anti-spike CD8 responses marked VDJdb matching, which missed private and CD4 specificities.

Separate cDNA molecules each had unique molecular identifiers attached to them. TCRdb processed the 5' RACE reads anew with MiXCR; each CDR3 protein has one entry. Of about 100,000 distinct CDR3 sequences detected, 11% appear once; the ten largest clones hold about 7.6%. Comments on this clonotype: Its antigen is not identified.

The chain is built from TRBV3-1 and TRBJ2-3, with no clear D. Sequencing was performed on whole blood. The sequence was obtained from an adult who was a healthcare worker with PCR-confirmed SARS-CoV-2 infection or an uninfected control (not recorded which). CDR3 DNA sequence: TGTGCCAGCACCCACGGACCTAGCACAGATACGCAGTATTTT. As protein: CASTHGPSTDTQYF.